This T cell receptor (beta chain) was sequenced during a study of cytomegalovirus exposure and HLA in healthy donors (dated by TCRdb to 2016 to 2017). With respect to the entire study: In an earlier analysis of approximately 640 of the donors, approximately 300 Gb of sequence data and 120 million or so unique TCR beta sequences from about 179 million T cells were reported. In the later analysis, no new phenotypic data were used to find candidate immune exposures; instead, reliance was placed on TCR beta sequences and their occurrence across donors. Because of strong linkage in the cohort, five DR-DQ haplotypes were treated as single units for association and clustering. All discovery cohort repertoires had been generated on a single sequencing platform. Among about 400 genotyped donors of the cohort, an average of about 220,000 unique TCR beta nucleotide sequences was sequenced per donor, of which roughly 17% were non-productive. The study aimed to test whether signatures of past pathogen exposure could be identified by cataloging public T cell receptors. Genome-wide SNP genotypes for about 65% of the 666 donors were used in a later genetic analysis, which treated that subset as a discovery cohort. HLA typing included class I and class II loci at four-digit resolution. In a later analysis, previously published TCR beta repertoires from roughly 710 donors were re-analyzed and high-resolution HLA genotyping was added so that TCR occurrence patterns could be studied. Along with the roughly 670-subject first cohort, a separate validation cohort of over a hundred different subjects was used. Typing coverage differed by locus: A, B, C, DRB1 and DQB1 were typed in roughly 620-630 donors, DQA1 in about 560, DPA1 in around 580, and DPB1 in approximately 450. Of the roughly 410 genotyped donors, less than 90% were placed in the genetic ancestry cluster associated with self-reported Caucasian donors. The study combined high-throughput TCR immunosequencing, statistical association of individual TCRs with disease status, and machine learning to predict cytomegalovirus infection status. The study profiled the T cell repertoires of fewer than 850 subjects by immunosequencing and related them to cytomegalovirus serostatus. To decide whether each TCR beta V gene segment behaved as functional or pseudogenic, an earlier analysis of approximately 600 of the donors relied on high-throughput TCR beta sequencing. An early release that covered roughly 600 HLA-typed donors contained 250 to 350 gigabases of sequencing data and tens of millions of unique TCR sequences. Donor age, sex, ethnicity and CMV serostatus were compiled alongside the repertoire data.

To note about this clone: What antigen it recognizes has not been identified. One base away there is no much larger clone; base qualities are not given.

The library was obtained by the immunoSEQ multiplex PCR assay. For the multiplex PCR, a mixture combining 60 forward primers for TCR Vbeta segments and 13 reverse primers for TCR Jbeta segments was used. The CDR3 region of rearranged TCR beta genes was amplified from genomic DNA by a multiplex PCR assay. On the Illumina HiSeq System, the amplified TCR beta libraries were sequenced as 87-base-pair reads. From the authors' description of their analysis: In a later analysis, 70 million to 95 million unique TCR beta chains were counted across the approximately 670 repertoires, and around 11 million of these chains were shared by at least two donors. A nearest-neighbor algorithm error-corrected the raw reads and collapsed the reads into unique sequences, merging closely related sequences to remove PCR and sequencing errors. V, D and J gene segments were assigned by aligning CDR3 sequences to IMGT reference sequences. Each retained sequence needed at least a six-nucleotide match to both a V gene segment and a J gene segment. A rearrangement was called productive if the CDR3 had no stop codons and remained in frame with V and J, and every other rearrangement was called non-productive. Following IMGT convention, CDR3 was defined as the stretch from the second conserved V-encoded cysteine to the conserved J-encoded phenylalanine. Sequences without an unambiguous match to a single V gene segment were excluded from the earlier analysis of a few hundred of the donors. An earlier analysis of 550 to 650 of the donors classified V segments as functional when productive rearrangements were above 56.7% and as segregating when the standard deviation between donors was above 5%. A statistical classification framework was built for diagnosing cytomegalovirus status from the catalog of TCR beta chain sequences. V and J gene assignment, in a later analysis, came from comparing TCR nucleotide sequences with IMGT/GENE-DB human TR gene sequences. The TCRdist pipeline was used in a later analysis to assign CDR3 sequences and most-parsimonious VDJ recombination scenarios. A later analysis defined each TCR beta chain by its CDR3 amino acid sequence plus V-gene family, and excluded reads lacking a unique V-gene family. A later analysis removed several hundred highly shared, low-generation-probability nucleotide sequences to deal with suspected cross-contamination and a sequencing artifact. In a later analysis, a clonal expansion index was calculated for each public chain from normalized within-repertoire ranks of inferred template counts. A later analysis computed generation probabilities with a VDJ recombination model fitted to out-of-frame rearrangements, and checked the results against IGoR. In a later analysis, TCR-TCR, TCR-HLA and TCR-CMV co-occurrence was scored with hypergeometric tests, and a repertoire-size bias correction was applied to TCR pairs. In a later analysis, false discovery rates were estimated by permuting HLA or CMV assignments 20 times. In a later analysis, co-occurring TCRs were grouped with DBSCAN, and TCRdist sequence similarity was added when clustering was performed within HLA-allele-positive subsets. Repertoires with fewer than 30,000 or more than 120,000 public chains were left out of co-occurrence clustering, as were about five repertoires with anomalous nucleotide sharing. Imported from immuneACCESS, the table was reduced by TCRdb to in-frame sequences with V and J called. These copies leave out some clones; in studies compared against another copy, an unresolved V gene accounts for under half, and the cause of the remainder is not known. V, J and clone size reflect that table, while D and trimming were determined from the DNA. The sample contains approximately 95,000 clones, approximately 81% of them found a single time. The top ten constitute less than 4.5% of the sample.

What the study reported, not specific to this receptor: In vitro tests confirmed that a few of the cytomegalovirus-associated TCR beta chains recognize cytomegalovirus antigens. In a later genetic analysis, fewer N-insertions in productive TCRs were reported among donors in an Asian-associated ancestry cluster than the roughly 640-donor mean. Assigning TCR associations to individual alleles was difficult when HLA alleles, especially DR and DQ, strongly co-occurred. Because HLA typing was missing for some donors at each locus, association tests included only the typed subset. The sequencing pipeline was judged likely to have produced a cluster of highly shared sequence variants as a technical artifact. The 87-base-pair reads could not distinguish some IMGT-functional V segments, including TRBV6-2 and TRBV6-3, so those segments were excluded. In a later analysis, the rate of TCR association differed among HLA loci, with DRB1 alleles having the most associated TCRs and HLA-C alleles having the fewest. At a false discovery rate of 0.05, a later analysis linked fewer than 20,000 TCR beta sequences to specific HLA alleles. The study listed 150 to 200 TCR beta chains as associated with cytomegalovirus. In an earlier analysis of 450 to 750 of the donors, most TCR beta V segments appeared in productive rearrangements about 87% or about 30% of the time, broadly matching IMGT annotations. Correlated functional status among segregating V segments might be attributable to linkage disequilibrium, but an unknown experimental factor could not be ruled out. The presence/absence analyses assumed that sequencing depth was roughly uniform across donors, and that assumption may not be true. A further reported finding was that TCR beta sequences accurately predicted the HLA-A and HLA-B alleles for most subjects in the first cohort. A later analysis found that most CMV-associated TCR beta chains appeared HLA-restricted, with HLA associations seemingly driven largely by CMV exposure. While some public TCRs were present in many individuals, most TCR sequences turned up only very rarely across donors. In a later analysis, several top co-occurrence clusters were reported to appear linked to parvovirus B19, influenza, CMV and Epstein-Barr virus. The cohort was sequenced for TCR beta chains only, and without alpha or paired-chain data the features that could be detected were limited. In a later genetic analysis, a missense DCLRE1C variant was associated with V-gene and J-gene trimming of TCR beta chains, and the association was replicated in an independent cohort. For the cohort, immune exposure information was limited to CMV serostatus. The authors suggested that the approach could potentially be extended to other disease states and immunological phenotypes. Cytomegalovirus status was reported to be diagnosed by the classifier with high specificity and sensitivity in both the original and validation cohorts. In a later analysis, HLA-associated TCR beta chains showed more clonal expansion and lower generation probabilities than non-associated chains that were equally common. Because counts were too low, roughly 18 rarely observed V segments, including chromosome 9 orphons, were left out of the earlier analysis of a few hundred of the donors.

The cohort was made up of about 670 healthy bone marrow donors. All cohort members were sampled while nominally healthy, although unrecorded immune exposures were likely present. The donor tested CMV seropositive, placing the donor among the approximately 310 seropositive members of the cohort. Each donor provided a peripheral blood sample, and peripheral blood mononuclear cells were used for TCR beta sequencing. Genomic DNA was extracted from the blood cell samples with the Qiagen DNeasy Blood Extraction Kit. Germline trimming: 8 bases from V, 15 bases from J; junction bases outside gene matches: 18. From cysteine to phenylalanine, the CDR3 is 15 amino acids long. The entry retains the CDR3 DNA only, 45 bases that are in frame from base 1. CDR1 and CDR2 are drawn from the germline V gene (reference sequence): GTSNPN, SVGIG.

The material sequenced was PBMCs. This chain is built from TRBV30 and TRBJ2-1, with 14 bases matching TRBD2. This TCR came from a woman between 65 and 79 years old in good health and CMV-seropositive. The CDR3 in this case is CAHTPNRLAGGLPFF. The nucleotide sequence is TGTGCCCATACCCCCAATAGACTAGCGGGAGGGCTACCGTTCTTC.